Following are 14 T cell receptor beta chains from one sample sequenced in a study of Ad26.COV2.S vaccination and SARS-CoV-2 variants. Produced via immunoSEQ multiplex PCR; TCRdb's table is partial and in-frame only. The sample has about 280,000 clones, approximately 87% seen once; the top ten hold around 3%. Indicated treatment: some 19 received Ad26.COV2.S at low or high dose, single or two shots; several received placebo; per-sample allocation not given. It was on day 63 after the first vaccine or placebo injection that samples were taken. Sequenced here: peripheral blood, sampled in a trial of Ad26.COV2.S vaccine versus placebo. Receptor source: a person aged 18-65 years who received the Ad26.COV2.S COVID-19 vaccine or a placebo.

The gene calls are TRBV7-3 and TRBJ1-6, with TRBD1 matching over 9 bases. Germline V gene lookup returns CDR1 SGHTA and CDR2 FQGTGA. The CDR3 runs 13 residues. Trimming cost V 5 bases and J 11 bases; bases outside gene matches: 4. For the CDR3, the DNA is TGTGCCAGCAGCCTAGGGACAGGGACACCCCTCCACTTT. Translated, it gives CASSLGTGTPLHF.

The chain combines TRBV14 with TRBJ1-1; no clear D. Germline V CDR1 and CDR2: SGHDN, FVKESK. The CDR3 has 13 amino acids. The V and J ends lost 4 bases and 7 bases respectively, with 13 bases between them. The CDR3 region has the DNA TGTGCCAGCAGCCCCCGGACTTTGGGTGAAGCTTTCTTT. Residues: CASSPRTLGEAFF. The variable domain in full, with the rest retrieved from reference TRBV14 and TRBJ1-1, is EAGVTQFPSHSVIEKGQTVTLRCDPISGHDNLYWYRRVMGKEIKFLLHFVKESKQDESGMPNNRFLAERTGGTYSTLKVQPAELEDSGVYFCASSPRTLGEAFFGQGTRLTVV.

Remarks on this clone: Other DNA sequences in the same sample also yield this CDR3. The V and J genes are TRBV2 and TRBJ2-7, with 9 bases fitting TRBD1. Germline V gene lookup returns CDR1 SNHLY and CDR2 FYNNEI. The CDR3 sequence is 14 residues long. Trimming took 4 bases from V and 4 from J; bases not matched to a gene: 5. CDR3 nucleotides: TGTGCCAGCAGTGGGGACAGGGTAGTGTACGAGCAGTACTTC. Its translation is CASSGDRVVYEQYF.

This chain joins TRBV25-1 and TRBJ2-7, with 8 bases aligning to TRBD1. CDR1 is MGHDK, CDR2 SYGVNS, per germline. V dropped 2 bases and J dropped 3; count of bases not matched to a gene: 6. There are 15 residues in the CDR3. The CDR3 loop is CASSEIGTGVYEQYF. The CDR3 DNA is TGTGCCAGCAGTGAAATCGGGACAGGAGTCTACGAGCAGTACTTC.

The chain employs TRBV18 and TRBJ2-7, with no clear D. There are 14 residues in the CDR3. The V end was cut by 0 bases, the J end by 2 bases, with 8 bases between. The germline V gene has CDR1 KGHSH and CDR2 LQKENI. The CDR3 DNA reads TGTGCCAGCTCACCACCCGGCCAGACCTACGAGCAGTACTTC. Translating gives CASSPPGQTYEQYF.

The CDR3 loop is CASSVHRDGGSGYTF. CDR3 DNA: TGTGCCAGCAGCGTTCACCGGGACGGGGGATCTGGCTACACCTTC. J is TRBJ1-2 and V is TRBV9; maybe TRBD1 (5 bases). The CDR3 is 15 amino acids. Trimming stripped 2 bases from V and 7 bases from J, with 18 bases between. The germline V gene encodes CDR1 SGDLS and CDR2 YYNGEE.

On this clone: Distinct nucleotide sequences in the sample also encode this CDR3. The gene calls are TRBV9 and TRBJ1-3, with TRBD1 as a possible D gene (5 bases). The CDR3 is 15 residues long. Trimming removed 2 bases from V and 0 bases from J, with 9 bases in between. Germline V gives CDR1 SGDLS, CDR2 YYNGEE. This chain's CDR3 is CASSVDSSSGNTIYF. CDR3 DNA: TGTGCCAGCAGCGTCGACAGTTCCTCTGGAAACACCATATATTTT.

The rearrangement uses TRBV28 and TRBJ2-5; D is possibly TRBD1 or TRBD2 (5 bases each). The V end was cut by 8 bases, the J end by 2 bases, with 12 bases between. There are 13 residues in the CDR3. The germline gives CDR1 MDHEN, CDR2 SYDVKM. The CDR3 sequence is CASSSGQQETQYF. CDR3 DNA: TGTGCCAGCTCCTCGGGGCAGCAAGAGACCCAGTACTTC. The complete variable domain, with remaining parts taken from reference TRBV28 and TRBJ2-5, reads DVKVTQSSRYLVKRTGEKVFLECVQDMDHENMFWYRQDPGLGLRLIYFSYDVKMKEKGDIPEGYSVSREKKERFSLILESASTNQTSMYLCASSSGQQETQYFGPGTRLLVL.

This clone was detected only a few times. The chain uses TRBV10-1 and TRBJ2-2, with D tentatively TRBD1 (5 bases). CDR3 length: 15 amino acids. V shed 2 bases and J shed 4 bases, with 11 bases lying between them. Per the germline V gene, CDR1 is WNHNN and CDR2 is SYGVQD (reference sequence). In DNA, the CDR3 is TGCGCCAGCAGTGAGGGGGCCTCGGGCACCGGGGAGCTGTTTTTT. Translating it yields CASSEGASGTGELFF.

The gene calls are TRBV5-4 and TRBJ2-5; the match to TRBD1 covers 8 bases. V lost 4 bases, J lost 4 bases, and 6 bases stayed unmatched. The V gene's germline CDR1 is SGHNT and CDR2 YYREEE (reference sequence). The CDR3 contains 14 residues. Written as DNA, the CDR3 is TGTGCCAGCAGCCCTACCGACAGGGGAGAGACCCAGTACTTC. Its protein is CASSPTDRGETQYF.

The chain carries TRBV5-1 and TRBJ1-1; D is ambiguous. This CDR3 has 13 residues. V gave up 0 bases and J gave up 1 base, with 4 bases separating them. Germline assignment: CDR1 SGHRS and CDR2 YFSETQ. CDR3 residues: CASSLESNTEAFF. CDR3 in DNA: TGCGCCAGCAGCTTGGAGTCGAACACTGAAGCTTTCTTT.

The chain employs TRBV7-2 and TRBJ2-7; TRBD2 matches at 9 bases. Per the germline V gene, CDR1 is SGHTA and CDR2 is FQGNSA. With V trimmed by 3 bases and J by 0 bases, 3 bases remained unmatched. The CDR3 has 15 amino acids. For the CDR3, the DNA is TGTGCCAGCAGCTTGGGGACTAGCAGCTCCTACGAGCAGTACTTC. It codes for CASSLGTSSSYEQYF.

The V call is TRBV12-5, the J call TRBJ1-1, with D unclear. The CDR3 length is 13 residues. Germline assignment: CDR1 LGHNT and CDR2 FRNRAP. Trimming took off 7 bases at V and 1 base at J, with 10 bases between the two ends. Here the CDR3 DNA reads TGTGCTAGTGAACCCGCAGCGAACACTGAAGCTTTCTTT. This encodes CASEPAANTEAFF.

The V and J genes are TRBV6-2 or TRBV6-3 and TRBJ1-5; D may be TRBD1 (5 bases). Per germline, CDR1 MNHEY and CDR2 SVGEGT. CDR3 size: 14 residues. V lost 6 bases and J lost 8, with 17 bases in between. The CDR3 reads CASSWGGVTEPQHF. The CDR3 nucleotides read TGTGCCAGCAGCTGGGGAGGGGTCACGGAGCCCCAGCATTTT.